A selection of T cell receptor beta chains follows, all from one sample in a study of regulatory T cells in long-lasting Graves disease. Using its own MiXCR run on the multiplex PCR reads, TCRdb lists one record per CDR3 protein. The data contain about 530,000 distinct CDR3 sequences, around 16% of them singletons. These sequences were also reported in another study, on T cells in Graves' hyperthyroidism and ophthalmopathy.

The sequencing here drew on peripheral blood mononuclear cells (PBMCs), taken at new diagnosis, from a patient treated with antithyroid drugs. These receptors all stem from a middle-aged woman with Graves disease. Both conserved end residues are part of each CDR3. D genes are given only for firm matches. A row's size may be missing; if present it is once, few, many or a size class.

j_call	d_call	clone_size	v_call	cdr3_aa	cdr3_nt
TRBJ1-5	TRBD1	.	TRBV5-1	CASSLGGTGNQPQHF	TGCGCCAGCAGCTTGGGAGGGACAGGCAATCAGCCCCAGCATTTT
TRBJ1-2	TRBD1	.	TRBV5-1	CASSFTGTGINYGYTF	TGCGCCAGCAGCTTCACCGGGACAGGGATTAACTATGGCTACACCTTC
TRBJ1-1	.	many	TRBV7-6	CASSLEKGMNTEAFF	TGTGCCAGCAGCTTAGAAAAGGGTATGAACACTGAAGCTTTCTTT
TRBJ2-5	TRBD1	few	TRBV7-3	CASSLMGQMGETQYF	TGTGCCAGCAGCTTAATGGGACAGATGGGGGAGACCCAGTACTTC
TRBJ2-1	TRBD2	many	TRBV10-3	CAIRVSGIPLYNEQFF	TGTGCCATCCGGGTGAGCGGGATCCCCCTCTACAATGAGCAGTTCTTC
TRBJ2-7	TRBD1	many	TRBV6-1	CASSQRQGTHYEQYF	TGTGCCAGCAGCCAACGACAGGGAACCCACTACGAGCAGTACTTC
TRBJ1-1	.	many	TRBV3-1	CASRAGQSIMNTEAFF	TGTGCCAGCAGGGCCGGGCAGTCCATCATGAACACTGAAGCTTTCTTT
TRBJ1-1	.	.	TRBV5-1	CASSFDTSTEAFF	TGCGCCAGCAGCTTTGACACGAGCACTGAAGCTTTCTTT
TRBJ2-5	TRBD1	few	TRBV28	CASSLLHRQGASETQYF	TGTGCCAGCAGTTTACTTCATAGACAGGGGGCGTCCGAGACCCAGTACTTC
TRBJ1-1	.	many	TRBV10-3	CAIRRELGTEAFF	TGTGCCATCAGGAGGGAATTGGGCACTGAAGCTTTCTTT
TRBJ1-1	.	many	TRBV3-1	CASSRGWGDTEAFF	TGTGCCAGCAGCCGCGGATGGGGGGACACTGAAGCTTTCTTT
TRBJ1-4	.	.	TRBV30	CAGSLGEGTATNEKLFF	TGTGCCGGGAGTCTGGGAGAGGGGACTGCAACTAATGAAAAACTGTTTTTT
TRBJ2-7	.	many	TRBV19	CASSMGPRGNEQYF	TGTGCCAGTAGTATGGGCCCCCGGGGCAACGAGCAGTACTTC
TRBJ2-4	TRBD2	many	TRBV3-1	CASSPTSGGLAKNIQYF	TGTGCCAGCAGCCCCACTAGCGGGGGCCTAGCCAAAAACATTCAGTACTTC
TRBJ2-2	TRBD2	.	TRBV7-8	CASRVVASGSTGELFF	TGTGCCAGCAGGGTCGTCGCTAGCGGGAGCACCGGGGAGCTGTTTTTT
TRBJ1-1	TRBD1	many	TRBV11-3	CASTLRGTGGSGPAFF	TGTGCCAGCACCCTCCGAGGGACAGGGGGCAGCGGCCCAGCTTTCTTT
TRBJ1-4	.	.	TRBV6-2/TRBV6-3	CASSDHRASNEKLFF	TGTGCCAGCAGCGACCACAGGGCGTCTAATGAAAAACTGTTTTTT
TRBJ2-2	TRBD2	few	TRBV9	CASSPGLAPGELFF	TGTGCCAGCAGCCCGGGACTAGCTCCCGGGGAGCTGTTTTTT
TRBJ2-3	.	many	TRBV7-9	CASSLIAGQGTDTQYF	TGTGCCAGCAGCCTCATAGCGGGACAGGGCACAGATACGCAGTATTTT
TRBJ2-7	TRBD1	few	TRBV20-1	CSARDPRTGSHEQYF	TGCAGTGCTAGAGATCCCCGGACAGGGAGTCACGAGCAGTACTTC
TRBJ2-3	.	.	TRBV30	CAWSVLASDTQYF	TGTGCCTGGAGTGTATTAGCCTCTGATACGCAGTATTTT
TRBJ2-2	.	.	TRBV7-9	CASSSIVPLPLNTGELFF	TGTGCCAGCAGCTCAATCGTCCCCCTACCACTTAACACCGGGGAGCTGTTTTTT
TRBJ1-5	TRBD1	.	TRBV5-1	CASSLGGTDNQPQHF	TGCGCCAGCAGCTTGGGGGGGACAGATAATCAGCCCCAGCATTTT
TRBJ1-1	.	many	TRBV12-3/TRBV12-4	CASSSLTTEAFF	TGTGCCAGCAGTTCGTTGACCACTGAAGCTTTCTTT
TRBJ2-3	.	many	TRBV20-1	CSAPEGSGNTDTQYF	TGCAGTGCTCCCGAGGGGAGCGGAAACACAGATACGCAGTATTTT
TRBJ1-4	TRBD1	many	TRBV6-2/TRBV6-3	CASSYSSRGPEKLFF	TGTGCCAGCAGTTACTCTTCCAGGGGGCCTGAAAAACTGTTTTTT
TRBJ1-4	.	few	TRBV6-2/TRBV6-3	CASSYKPAGYEKLFF	TGTGCCAGCAGTTACAAACCAGCAGGATACGAAAAACTGTTTTTT
TRBJ1-5	TRBD1	few	TRBV25-1	CASSAQPGQGRRGSNQPQHF	TGTGCCAGCAGTGCCCAACCGGGACAGGGGCGCCGGGGGAGCAATCAGCCCCAGCATTTT
TRBJ1-2	.	many	TRBV6-1	CASSELRSYGYTF	TGTGCCAGCAGTGAGTTACGGAGCTATGGCTACACCTTC
TRBJ2-7	.	many	TRBV7-9	CASSGDGKEQYF	TGTGCCAGCAGCGGAGACGGGAAAGAGCAGTACTTC
TRBJ2-2	.	.	TRBV18	CASSPDSLNTGELFF	TGTGCCAGCTCACCGGACAGTTTGAACACCGGGGAGCTGTTTTTT
TRBJ2-1	.	.	TRBV5-1	CASSSNIGVVYEQFF	TGCGCCAGCAGCTCAAACATAGGTGTCGTCTACGAGCAGTTCTTC
TRBJ2-7	TRBD1	.	TRBV10-3	CAIRPGQGNEQYF	TGTGCCATCAGACCGGGACAGGGTAATGAGCAGTACTTC
TRBJ2-5	.	.	TRBV6-2/TRBV6-3	CASSYGNQETQYF	TGTGCCAGCAGTTACGGGAATCAAGAGACCCAGTACTTC
TRBJ1-1	.	many	TRBV20-1	CSSDRNTEAFF	TGCAGTTCAGACAGGAACACTGAAGCTTTCTTT
TRBJ2-2	.	.	TRBV19	CATQRGDKNTGELFF	TGTGCCACCCAGAGGGGGGACAAGAACACCGGGGAGCTGTTTTTT
TRBJ1-2	.	many	TRBV5-1	CASSLDSLDGYTF	TGCGCCAGCAGCTTGGACAGCTTGGATGGCTACACCTTC
TRBJ2-1	TRBD2	many	TRBV18	CASSITSGSSYNEQFF	TGTGCCAGCTCAATTACTAGCGGAAGCTCCTACAATGAGCAGTTCTTC
TRBJ2-2	TRBD1	.	TRBV24-1	CATSDAGTGRNGELFF	TGTGCCACCAGTGACGCTGGGACAGGGAGGAACGGGGAGCTGTTTTTT
TRBJ2-2	.	.	TRBV7-8	CASSFPSGLRTGELFF	TGTGCCAGCAGCTTTCCTTCCGGCTTGAGGACCGGGGAGCTGTTTTTT
TRBJ2-4	.	.	TRBV28	CASSPAGELAKNIQYF	TGTGCCAGCAGTCCTGCCGGGGAGTTAGCCAAAAACATTCAGTACTTC
TRBJ2-7	TRBD1	.	TRBV3-1	CASRDSPSPYEQYF	TGTGCCAGTAGGGACAGCCCGAGCCCCTACGAGCAGTACTTC
TRBJ2-7	.	many	TRBV20-1	CSATPETGGDSYEQYF	TGCAGTGCCACTCCTGAGACAGGTGGGGACTCCTACGAGCAGTACTTC
TRBJ2-1	.	few	TRBV5-1	CASSLFSRGVNNEQFF	TGCGCCAGCAGCTTGTTTTCCAGGGGGGTCAACAATGAGCAGTTCTTC
TRBJ2-3	TRBD2	many	TRBV4-1	CASSQPGTSGGRTDTQYF	TGCGCCAGCAGCCAACCCGGGACTAGCGGGGGCCGCACAGATACGCAGTATTTT
TRBJ1-1	.	few	TRBV7-9	CASSPLTAEAFF	TGTGCCAGCAGCCCCTTGACAGCTGAAGCTTTCTTT
TRBJ1-1	.	many	TRBV3-1	CASSQVSGHGEAFF	TGTGCCAGCAGCCAAGTTAGCGGCCACGGAGAAGCTTTCTTT
TRBJ2-3	TRBD1	many	TRBV4-1	CASSQSGTGGPFRTDTQYF	TGCGCCAGCAGCCAATCCGGGACAGGGGGCCCTTTCCGCACAGATACGCAGTATTTT
TRBJ1-6	TRBD1	few	TRBV6-1	CASCRQGESPLHF	TGTGCCAGCTGTAGGCAGGGGGAATCACCCCTCCACTTT
TRBJ2-3	TRBD2	many	TRBV6-5	CASSYSKVASGSDTQYF	TGTGCCAGCAGTTACTCGAAGGTGGCTAGCGGGTCCGATACGCAGTATTTT
TRBJ2-7	.	many	TRBV6-1	CASRPTGADSEQYF	TGTGCCAGCAGACCGACAGGCGCAGACTCCGAGCAGTACTTC
TRBJ2-5	.	few	TRBV13	CASSPLVRDMVQETQYF	TGTGCCAGCAGCCCCCTAGTTCGGGATATGGTACAAGAGACCCAGTACTTC
TRBJ1-2	.	.	TRBV20-1	CSAKTSFSGEVNYGYTF	TGCAGTGCTAAAACCTCCTTCAGCGGGGAGGTAAACTATGGCTACACCTTC
TRBJ1-1	.	few	TRBV9	CASSPQGELSEAFF	TGTGCCAGCAGCCCCCAGGGAGAATTATCTGAAGCTTTCTTT
TRBJ2-7	TRBD1	few	TRBV5-1	CASSAGQGPNEQYF	TGCGCCAGCAGCGCGGGACAGGGTCCAAACGAGCAGTACTTC
TRBJ1-6	.	.	TRBV6-1	CASSEVAFSISPLHF	TGTGCCAGCAGTGAAGTAGCATTCAGTATATCACCCCTCCACTTT
TRBJ1-3	TRBD1	many	TRBV2	CATRAQGAGNTIYF	TGTGCCACCCGGGCCCAGGGGGCTGGAAACACCATATATTTT
TRBJ2-6	.	few	TRBV5-6	CASSLEDRRSGANVLTF	TGTGCCAGCAGCTTGGAGGACCGGAGATCTGGGGCCAACGTCCTGACTTTC
TRBJ2-2	.	few	TRBV12-3/TRBV12-4	CASSLPPVGFTNTGELFF	TGTGCCAGCAGTTTACCGCCAGTTGGATTTACGAACACCGGGGAGCTGTTTTTT
TRBJ1-2	.	few	TRBV9	CASSVEQDYGYTF	TGTGCCAGCAGCGTGGAACAGGACTATGGCTACACCTTC